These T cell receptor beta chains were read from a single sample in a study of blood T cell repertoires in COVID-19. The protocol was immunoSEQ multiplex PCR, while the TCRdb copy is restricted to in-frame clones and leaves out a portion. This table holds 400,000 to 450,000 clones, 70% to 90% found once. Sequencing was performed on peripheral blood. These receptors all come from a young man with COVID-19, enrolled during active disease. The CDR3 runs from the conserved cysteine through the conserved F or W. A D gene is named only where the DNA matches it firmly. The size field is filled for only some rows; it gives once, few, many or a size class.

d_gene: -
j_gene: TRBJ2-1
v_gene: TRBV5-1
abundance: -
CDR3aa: CASSLVTESYQFF
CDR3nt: TGCGCCAGCAGCTTGGTAACAGAGTCTTATCAGTTCTTC

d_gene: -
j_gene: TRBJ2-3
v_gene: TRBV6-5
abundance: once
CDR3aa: CASGDYTTDTQYF
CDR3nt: TGTGCCAGCGGCGACTACACTACAGATACGCAGTATTTT

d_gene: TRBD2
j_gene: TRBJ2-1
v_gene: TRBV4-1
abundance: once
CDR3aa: CASSPRTSTSGGSYNEQFF
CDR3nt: TGCGCCAGCAGCCCACGGACCTCCACTAGCGGAGGTTCCTACAATGAGCAGTTCTTC

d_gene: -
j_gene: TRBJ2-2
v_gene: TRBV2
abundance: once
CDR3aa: CASSGVSGDAGELFF
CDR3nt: TGTGCCAGCAGTGGTGTTTCGGGGGACGCCGGGGAGCTGTTTTTT

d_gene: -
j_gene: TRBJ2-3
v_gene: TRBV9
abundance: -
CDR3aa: CASSVALGGNLDTQYF
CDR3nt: TGTGCCAGCAGCGTAGCTTTAGGCGGGAATTTAGATACGCAGTATTTT

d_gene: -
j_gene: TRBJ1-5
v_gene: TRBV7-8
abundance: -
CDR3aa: CASSSLPLGSNQPQHF
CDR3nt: TGTGCCAGCAGCTCACTACCCCTGGGTAGCAATCAGCCCCAGCATTTT

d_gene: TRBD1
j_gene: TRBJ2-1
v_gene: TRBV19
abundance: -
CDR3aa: CASRDRIFDEQFF
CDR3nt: TGTGCCAGTAGGGACAGGATTTTCGATGAGCAGTTCTTC

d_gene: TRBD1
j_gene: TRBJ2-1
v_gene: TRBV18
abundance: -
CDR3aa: CASSPPGQPYNEQFF
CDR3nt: TGTGCCAGCTCACCACCGGGACAGCCATACAATGAGCAGTTCTTC

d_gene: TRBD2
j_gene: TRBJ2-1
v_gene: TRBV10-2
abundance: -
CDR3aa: CASSEMGTSTNEQFF
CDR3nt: TGCGCCAGCAGTGAGATGGGGACTAGCACCAATGAGCAGTTCTTC

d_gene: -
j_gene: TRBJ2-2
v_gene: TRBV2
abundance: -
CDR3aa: CASNTKNTGELFF
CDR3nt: TGTGCCAGCAATACTAAGAACACCGGGGAGCTGTTTTTT

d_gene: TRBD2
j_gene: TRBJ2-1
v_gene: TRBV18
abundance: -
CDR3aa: CASSPQRERDNEQFF
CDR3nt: TGTGCCAGCTCGCCCCAGCGGGAGCGGGACAATGAGCAGTTCTTC

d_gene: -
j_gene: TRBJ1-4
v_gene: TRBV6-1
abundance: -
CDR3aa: CASSEKGATNEKLFF
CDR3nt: TGTGCCAGCAGTGAAAAGGGGGCAACTAATGAAAAACTGTTTTTT

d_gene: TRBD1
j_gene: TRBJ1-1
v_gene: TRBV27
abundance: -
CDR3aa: CASSDRGNTEAFF
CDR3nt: TGTGCCAGCAGTGACAGGGGTAACACTGAAGCTTTCTTT

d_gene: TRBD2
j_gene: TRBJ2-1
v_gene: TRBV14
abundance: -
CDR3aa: CASSSGREGNEQFF
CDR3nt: TGTGCCAGCAGCAGCGGGAGGGAAGGCAATGAGCAGTTCTTC

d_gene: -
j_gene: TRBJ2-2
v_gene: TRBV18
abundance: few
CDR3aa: CASSPHRENTGELFF
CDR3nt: TGTGCCAGCTCACCACACAGGGAAAACACCGGGGAGCTGTTTTTT

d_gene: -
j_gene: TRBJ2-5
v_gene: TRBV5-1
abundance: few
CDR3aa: CASSLPGKETQYF
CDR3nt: TGCGCCAGCAGCTTGCCCGGGAAAGAGACCCAGTACTTC

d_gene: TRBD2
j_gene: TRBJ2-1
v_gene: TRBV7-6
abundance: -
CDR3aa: CASSATRGLVGNEQFF
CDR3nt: TGTGCCAGCAGCGCGACAAGGGGACTAGTTGGCAATGAGCAGTTCTTC

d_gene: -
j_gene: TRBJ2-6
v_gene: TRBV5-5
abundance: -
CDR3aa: CASSLAGGANVLTF
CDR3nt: TGTGCCAGCAGCCTGGCGGGTGGGGCCAACGTCCTGACTTTC

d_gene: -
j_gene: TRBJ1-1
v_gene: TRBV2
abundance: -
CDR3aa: CASSEMSSEVDTEAFF
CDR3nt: TGTGCCAGCAGTGAAATGTCATCGGAGGTGGACACTGAAGCTTTCTTT

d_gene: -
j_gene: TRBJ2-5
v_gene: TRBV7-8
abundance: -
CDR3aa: CASSLVAVAQETQYF
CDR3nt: TGTGCCAGCAGCTTAGTCGCAGTAGCACAAGAGACCCAGTACTTC

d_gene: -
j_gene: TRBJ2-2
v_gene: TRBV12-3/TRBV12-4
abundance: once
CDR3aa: CASKGFPGELFF
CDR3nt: TGTGCCAGCAAGGGGTTCCCCGGGGAGCTGTTTTTT

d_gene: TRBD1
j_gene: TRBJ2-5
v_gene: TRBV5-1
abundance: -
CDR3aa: CASSLDRGFKAQYF
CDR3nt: TGCGCCAGCAGCTTGGACAGGGGGTTTAAGGCCCAGTACTTC

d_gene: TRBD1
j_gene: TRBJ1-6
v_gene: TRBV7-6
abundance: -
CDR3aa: CASSLEPGQGNSPLHF
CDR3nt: TGTGCCAGCAGCTTAGAACCGGGACAGGGAAATTCACCCCTCCACTTT

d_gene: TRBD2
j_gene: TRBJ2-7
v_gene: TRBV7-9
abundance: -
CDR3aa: CASSLGGLAGDEQYF
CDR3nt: TGTGCCAGCAGCTTAGGGGGACTAGCGGGGGACGAGCAGTACTTC

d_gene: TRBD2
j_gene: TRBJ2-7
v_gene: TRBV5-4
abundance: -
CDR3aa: CASSNSGGALRYEQYF
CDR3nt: TGTGCCAGCAGCAATAGCGGGGGGGCTCTTAGGTACGAGCAGTACTTC

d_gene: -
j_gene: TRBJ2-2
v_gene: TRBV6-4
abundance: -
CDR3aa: CASSDPQTGELFF
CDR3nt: TGTGCCAGCAGTGACCCTCAGACCGGGGAGCTGTTTTTT

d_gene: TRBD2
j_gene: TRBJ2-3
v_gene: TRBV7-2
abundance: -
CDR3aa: CASSLSPAGVIDGTQYF
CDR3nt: TGTGCCAGCAGCTTATCTCCAGCGGGGGTAATCGACGGTACGCAGTATTTT

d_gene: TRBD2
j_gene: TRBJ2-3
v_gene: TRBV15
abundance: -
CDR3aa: CATSRGSGIADTQYF
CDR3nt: TGTGCCACCAGCAGAGGGAGCGGGATAGCAGATACGCAGTATTTT

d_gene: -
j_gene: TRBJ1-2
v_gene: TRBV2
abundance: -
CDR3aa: CASSSGLNYGYTF
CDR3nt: TGTGCCAGCAGTTCAGGACTTAACTATGGCTACACCTTC

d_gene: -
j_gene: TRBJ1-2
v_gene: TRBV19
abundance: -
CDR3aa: CASSIAGREAYGYTF
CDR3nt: TGTGCCAGTAGTATTGCCGGGAGAGAGGCCTATGGCTACACCTTC

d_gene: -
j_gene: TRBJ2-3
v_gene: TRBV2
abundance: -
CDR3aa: CASRWMGALDF
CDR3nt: TGTGCCAGCAGGTGGATGGGCGCTCTGGATTTT

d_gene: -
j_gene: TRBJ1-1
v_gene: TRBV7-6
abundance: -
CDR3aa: CASSPSGGMNTEAFF
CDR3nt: TGTGCCAGCAGCCCCTCGGGAGGCATGAACACTGAAGCTTTCTTT

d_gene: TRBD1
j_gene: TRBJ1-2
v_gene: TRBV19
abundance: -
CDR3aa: CASSSFLSGQGGYGYTF
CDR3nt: TGTGCCAGTAGTTCCTTCCTCTCGGGACAGGGCGGATATGGCTACACCTTC

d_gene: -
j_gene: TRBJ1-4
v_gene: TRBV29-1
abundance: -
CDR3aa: CSVVLVGQSNEKLFF
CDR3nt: TGCAGCGTCGTTTTGGTCGGACAGAGTAATGAAAAACTGTTTTTT

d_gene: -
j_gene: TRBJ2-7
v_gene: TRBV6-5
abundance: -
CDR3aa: CASTKGVDTSYEQYF
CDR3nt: TGTGCCAGCACTAAAGGGGTAGATACCTCCTACGAGCAGTACTTC

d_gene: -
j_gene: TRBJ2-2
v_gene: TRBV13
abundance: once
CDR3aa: CASSLWVTGGELFF
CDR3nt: TGTGCCAGCAGCTTATGGGTGACGGGCGGGGAGCTGTTTTTT

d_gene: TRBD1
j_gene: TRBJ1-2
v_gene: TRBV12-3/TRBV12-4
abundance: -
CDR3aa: CASGTGFYYGYTF
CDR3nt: TGTGCCAGTGGGACAGGCTTTTACTATGGCTACACCTTC

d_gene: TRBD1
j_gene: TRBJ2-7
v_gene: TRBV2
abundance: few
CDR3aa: CASREDRGPYEQYF
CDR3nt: TGTGCCAGCAGAGAGGACAGGGGGCCCTACGAGCAGTACTTC

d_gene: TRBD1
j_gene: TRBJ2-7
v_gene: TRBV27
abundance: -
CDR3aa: CASRGTGSREQYF
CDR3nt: TGTGCCAGCAGAGGGACAGGTTCTCGCGAGCAGTACTTC

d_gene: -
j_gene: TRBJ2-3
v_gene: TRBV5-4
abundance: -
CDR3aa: CASSLSPRRQEISDTQYF
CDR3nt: TGTGCCAGCAGCTTGTCCCCCAGACGACAGGAGATTTCAGATACGCAGTATTTT

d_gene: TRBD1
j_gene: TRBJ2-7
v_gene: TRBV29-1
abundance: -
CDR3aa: CSARTGSSYEQYF
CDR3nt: TGCAGCGCTCGGACAGGGAGTTCCTACGAGCAGTACTTC

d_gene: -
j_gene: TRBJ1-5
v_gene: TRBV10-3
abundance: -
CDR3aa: CAISKDSNNQPQHF
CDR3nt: TGTGCCATCAGTAAAGACAGTAACAATCAGCCCCAGCATTTT

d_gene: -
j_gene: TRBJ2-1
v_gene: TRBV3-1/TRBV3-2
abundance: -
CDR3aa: CASSQEPGTDEQFF
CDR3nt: TGTGCCAGCAGCCAAGAGCCGGGTACGGATGAGCAGTTCTTC

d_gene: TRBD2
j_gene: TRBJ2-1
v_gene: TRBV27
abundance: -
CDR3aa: CASSPQLAGANEQFF
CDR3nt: TGTGCCAGCAGTCCCCAACTAGCGGGAGCCAATGAGCAGTTCTTC

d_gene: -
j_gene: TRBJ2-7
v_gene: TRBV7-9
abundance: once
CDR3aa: CASSLFGTLPYEQYF
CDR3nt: TGTGCCAGCAGCTTATTTGGGACTCTTCCCTACGAGCAGTACTTC

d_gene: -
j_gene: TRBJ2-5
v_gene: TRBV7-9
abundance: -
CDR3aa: CASSLTGFQETQYF
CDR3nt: TGTGCCAGCAGCTTGACGGGGTTCCAAGAGACCCAGTACTTC

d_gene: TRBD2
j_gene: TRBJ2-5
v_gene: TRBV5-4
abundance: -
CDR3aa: CASSLALAAQETQYF
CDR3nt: TGTGCCAGCAGCTTGGCACTAGCGGCGCAAGAGACCCAGTACTTC